A selection of T cell receptor beta chains follows, all from one sample in a study of shared clonotypes between healthy human individuals. Clones were read by immunoSEQ multiplex PCR, and TCRdb kept only the in-frame ones, dropping some. The data contain just over 2,000,000 clones, over 85% of them singletons. Material: naive CD8+ T cells sorted from blood. Every receptor here comes from a man younger than 35 in good health. CDR3s include the opening cysteine and the closing phenylalanine or tryptophan. Fields, in order: clone size, V gene, D gene, J gene, CDR3 protein, CDR3 DNA. A D gene is named only where the DNA matches it firmly. Expanded clones are given a class, and other clones once, few, many or no size at all.

>.|TRBV4-1|.|TRBJ2-1
CASRPQGDRLNEQFF
TGCGCCAGCAGACCCCAGGGAGATCGTCTGAATGAGCAGTTCTTC
>.|TRBV27|TRBD1|TRBJ1-6
CASSPGAGGNSPLHF
TGTGCCAGCAGTCCGGGAGCAGGGGGTAATTCACCCCTCCACTTT
>once|TRBV5-4|.|TRBJ2-7
CASSLIGGEQYF
TGTGCCAGCAGCTTGATAGGGGGGGAGCAGTACTTC
>once|TRBV29-1|TRBD1|TRBJ2-7
CSGSHQGAPYEQYF
TGCAGCGGCAGTCATCAGGGGGCCCCCTACGAGCAGTACTTC
>.|TRBV5-1|.|TRBJ2-1
CASTPLGSNEQFF
TGCGCCAGCACCCCTCTTGGAAGCAATGAGCAGTTCTTC
>.|TRBV5-1|TRBD1|TRBJ2-7
CASSLQRDSWSYEQYF
TGCGCCAGCAGCTTGCAGAGGGACAGCTGGTCCTACGAGCAGTACTTC
>.|TRBV27|.|TRBJ1-1
CASRGGNTEAFF
TGTGCCAGCAGGGGAGGGAACACTGAAGCTTTCTTT
>.|TRBV27|TRBD2|TRBJ2-7
CASSWGLAEEQYF
TGTGCCAGCAGTTGGGGACTAGCCGAAGAGCAGTACTTC
>.|TRBV6-5|.|TRBJ2-7
CASSYAGPSEQYF
TGTGCCAGCAGTTACGCAGGGCCCAGCGAGCAGTACTTC
>.|TRBV6-1|.|TRBJ1-5
CASSEGRVYRDVQSQHF
TGTGCCAGCAGTGAAGGGCGGGTTTACCGCGATGTTCAGTCCCAGCATTTT
>.|TRBV7-2|.|TRBJ2-3
CASSLVYLVGTSDTQYF
TGTGCCAGCAGCTTAGTGTATCTAGTAGGAACTTCAGATACGCAGTATTTT
>.|TRBV4-3|.|TRBJ2-7
CASSQGSGTPYEQYF
TGCGCCAGCAGCCAAGGATCCGGGACACCCTACGAGCAGTACTTC
>.|TRBV27|.|TRBJ2-2
CASSFFSGELFF
TGTGCCAGCAGTTTTTTCTCCGGGGAGCTGTTTTTT
>.|TRBV7-9|TRBD2|TRBJ2-1
CASSLGGLAGFTGNEQFF
TGTGCCAGCAGCTTAGGAGGGCTAGCGGGCTTCACGGGGAATGAGCAGTTCTTC
>few|TRBV25-1|TRBD2|TRBJ2-7
CASSRGGGGYEQYF
TGTGCCAGCAGCCGCGGCGGGGGAGGGTACGAGCAGTACTTC
>.|TRBV4-3|TRBD1|TRBJ2-2
CASSQDPGQGVRELFF
TGCGCCAGCAGCCAGGACCCGGGACAGGGCGTAAGAGAGCTGTTTTTT
>.|TRBV4-3|.|TRBJ1-6
CASTDSGDPYNSPLHF
TGCGCCAGCACCGACTCCGGGGACCCCTATAATTCACCCCTCCACTTT
>.|TRBV19|.|TRBJ2-7
CASSPSGVYEQYF
TGTGCCAGTAGCCCATCGGGAGTCTACGAGCAGTACTTC
>.|TRBV27|.|TRBJ2-5
CASSSRQVQETQYF
TGTGCCAGCAGTTCCCGACAGGTTCAAGAGACCCAGTACTTC
>once|TRBV7-9|.|TRBJ2-5
CASSILVEETQYF
TGTGCCAGCAGCATCTTAGTTGAAGAGACCCAGTACTTC
>.|TRBV28|TRBD2|TRBJ2-1
CASSFPLAGYNEQFF
TGTGCCAGCAGTTTCCCCCTAGCGGGGTACAATGAGCAGTTCTTC
>.|TRBV13|.|TRBJ2-3
CASSARDSDTQYF
TGTGCCAGCAGCGCCCGGGACTCAGATACGCAGTATTTT
>.|TRBV25-1|TRBD1|TRBJ1-2
CATEGQGPNYGYTF
TGTGCCACGGAGGGACAGGGCCCTAACTATGGCTACACCTTC
>.|TRBV7-9|.|TRBJ2-1
CASSVTGEQFF
TGTGCCAGCAGCGTAACAGGGGAGCAGTTCTTC